One and the same sample provided the 5 T cell receptor beta chains below, sequenced in a study of PD-1 blockade in classical Hodgkin lymphoma. Time point in this sample: cycle 4 day 1 (C4D1), after 6 weeks of nivolumab. Each patient experienced a relapse that followed autologous stem cell transplantation, and brentuximab vedotin exposure varied. With magnetic negative selection, CD4+ T cells were purified from PBMCs that had been thawed. Profiling relied on immunoSEQ multiplex PCR, and the TCRdb table lists in-frame clones only, not all of them. The data hold roughly 9,000 clones, with approximately 81% observed a single time. Material: CD4+ T cells from blood, obtained before the fourth cycle of nivolumab. These receptors originate from a human donor with classical Hodgkin lymphoma.

V and J are TRBV28 and TRBJ1-1; 8 bases line up with TRBD1. With V trimmed by 5 bases and J by 1 base, 9 bases remained unmatched. Germline CDR1 MDHEN, CDR2 SYDVKM. The CDR3 length is 16 residues. Written as DNA, the CDR3 is TGTGCCAGCAGTCCAGGGGGCTGGGGAGGGAACACTGAAGCTTTCTTT. Protein sequence: CASSPGGWGGNTEAFF. The whole variable domain, remainder taken from reference TRBV28 and TRBJ1-1, is DVKVTQSSRYLVKRTGEKVFLECVQDMDHENMFWYRQDPGLGLRLIYFSYDVKMKEKGDIPEGYSVSREKKERFSLILESASTNQTSMYLCASSPGGWGGNTEAFFGQGTRLTVV.

V usage is TRBV28 and J usage is TRBJ1-1, with D maybe TRBD1 (5 bases). CDR1 and CDR2 from the germline V gene are MDHEN and SYDVKM. The CDR3 consists of 13 residues. V lost 5 bases, J lost 9 bases, and 16 bases lay in between. As DNA, the CDR3 is TGTGCCAGCAGTCAAACAGGTATGAAAAAAGCTTTCTTT. This gives the protein CASSQTGMKKAFF.

The CDR3 protein is CASSPRVGGGNSPLHF. The DNA of the CDR3 is TGTGCCAGCAGCCCGAGGGTTGGGGGGGGGAATTCACCCCTCCACTTT. The chain employs TRBV2 and TRBJ1-6; TRBD1 is a possible D gene (5 bases). The germline V gene encodes CDR1 SNHLY and CDR2 FYNNEI. This CDR3 is built from 16 residues. The V gene lost 6 bases and the J gene lost 7 bases, with 19 bases spanning the gap.

This clone was seen only a few times. V usage is TRBV14 and J usage is TRBJ1-1; D is unclear. Germline V lookup: CDR1 SGHDN, CDR2 FVKESK. This CDR3 is 13 amino acids long. Between the trimmed V and J ends, which lost 0 bases and 6 bases, there was a span of 8 bases. CDR3 sequence (DNA): TGTGCCAGCAGCCAAGATATGGGATCTGAAGCTTTCTTT. Amino acids: CASSQDMGSEAFF.

This clone was seen only a few times. The gene calls are TRBV28 and TRBJ1-6, with D hard to call. From germline, CDR1 is MDHEN and CDR2 SYDVKM. CDR3 size: 12 residues. Deletions cut 8 bases from V and 10 bases from J, with 12 bases between. In nucleotides, the CDR3 is TGTGCCAGCCGATGGAAGGAGTCACCCCTCCACTTT. Protein: CASRWKESPLHF.